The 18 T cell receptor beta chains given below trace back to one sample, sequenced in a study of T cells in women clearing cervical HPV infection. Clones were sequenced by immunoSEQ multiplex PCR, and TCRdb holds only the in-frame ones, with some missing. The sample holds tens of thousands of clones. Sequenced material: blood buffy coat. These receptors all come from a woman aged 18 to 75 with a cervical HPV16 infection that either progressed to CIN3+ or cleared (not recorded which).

This chain's CDR3 is CAWRKQGLDTEAFF. The sequenced part of the CDR3 DNA is TGTGCCTGGAGAAAACAGGGGTTAGACACTGAA. J is TRBJ1-1 and V is TRBV30; 7 bases are shared with TRBD1. The sequenced fragment ends 3 residues before the CDR3 boundary, so the rest is inferred from the germline J gene. This CDR3 is built from 14 residues. Germline CDR1 reads GTSNPN; CDR2 reads SVGIG (reference sequence). J lost 3 bases, V lost 3 bases, and 7 bases had no gene match.

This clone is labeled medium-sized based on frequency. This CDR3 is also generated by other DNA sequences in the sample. CDR3 DNA (partial): TGTGCCAGCAGTTACTCCCCCGGGAACACTGAA. Encoded protein: CASSYSPGNTE. Given in full, the CDR3 is CASSYSPGNTEAFF. The chain carries TRBV6-2 or TRBV6-3 and TRBJ1-1, with D unclear. The read is 3 residues too short to cover the CDR3 end, so that end is filled in from the germline J gene. The CDR3 consists of 14 residues. The V and J ends lost 0 bases and 1 base respectively, with 6 bases between them. The germline V gene has CDR1 MNHEY and CDR2 SVGEGT.

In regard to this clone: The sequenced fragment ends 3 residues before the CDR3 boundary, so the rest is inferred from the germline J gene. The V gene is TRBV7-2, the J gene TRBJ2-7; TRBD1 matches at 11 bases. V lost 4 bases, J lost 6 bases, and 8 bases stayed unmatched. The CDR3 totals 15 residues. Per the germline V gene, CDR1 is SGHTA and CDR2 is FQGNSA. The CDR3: CASSSGQGALGEQYF. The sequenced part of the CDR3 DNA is TGTGCCAGCAGCTCCGGACAGGGGGCGCTTGGCGAG.

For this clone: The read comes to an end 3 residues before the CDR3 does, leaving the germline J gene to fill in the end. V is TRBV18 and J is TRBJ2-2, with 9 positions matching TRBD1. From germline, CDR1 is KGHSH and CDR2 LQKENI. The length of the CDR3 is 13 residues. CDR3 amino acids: CASSGTGPEKLFF. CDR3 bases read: TGTGCCAGCTCGGGGACAGGGCCTGAAAAG.

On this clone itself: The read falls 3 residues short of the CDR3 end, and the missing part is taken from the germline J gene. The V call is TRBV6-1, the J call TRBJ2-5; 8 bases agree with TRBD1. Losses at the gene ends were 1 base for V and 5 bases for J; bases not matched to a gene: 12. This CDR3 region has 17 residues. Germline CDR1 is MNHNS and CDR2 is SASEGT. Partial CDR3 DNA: TGTGCCAGCAGTGAAGGTGCCGGGACAGGCAATTGGGAGACC. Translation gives CASSEGAGTGNWET. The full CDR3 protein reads CASSEGAGTGNWETQYF.

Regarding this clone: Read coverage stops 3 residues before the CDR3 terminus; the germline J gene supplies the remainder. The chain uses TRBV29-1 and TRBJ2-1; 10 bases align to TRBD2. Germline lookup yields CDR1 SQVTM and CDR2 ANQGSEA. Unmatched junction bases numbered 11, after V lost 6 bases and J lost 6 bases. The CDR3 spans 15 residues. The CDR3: CSVIPLAGATNEQFF. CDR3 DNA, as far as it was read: TGCAGCGTGATCCCCCTAGCGGGAGCTACCAATGAG.

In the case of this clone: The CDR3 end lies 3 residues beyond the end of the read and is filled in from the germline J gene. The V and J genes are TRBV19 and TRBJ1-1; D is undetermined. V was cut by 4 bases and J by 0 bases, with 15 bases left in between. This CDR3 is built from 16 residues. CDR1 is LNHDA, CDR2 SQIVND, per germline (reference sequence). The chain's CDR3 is CASSTIHPIMNTEAFF. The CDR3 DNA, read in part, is TGTGCCAGTAGTACCATACACCCGATTATGAACACTGAA.

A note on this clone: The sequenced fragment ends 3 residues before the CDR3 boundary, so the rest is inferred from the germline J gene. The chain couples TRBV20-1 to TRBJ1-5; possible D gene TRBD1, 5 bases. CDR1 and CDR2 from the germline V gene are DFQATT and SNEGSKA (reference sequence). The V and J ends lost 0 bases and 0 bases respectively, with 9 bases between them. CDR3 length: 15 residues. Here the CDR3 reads CSARDSGYSNQPQHF. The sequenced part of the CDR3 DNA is TGCAGTGCTAGAGATTCAGGGTATAGCAATCAGCCC.

Partial CDR3 DNA: TGTGCCAGCATGAACCCGGGACAGGGCTCATACGAG. It is translated as CASMNPGQGSYE. The entire CDR3 reads CASMNPGQGSYEQYF. The chain couples TRBV2 to TRBJ2-7, with 9 bases matching TRBD1. The DNA ends 3 residues before the CDR3 does, and the rest of the CDR3 is filled in from the germline J gene. Germline assignment: CDR1 SNHLY and CDR2 FYNNEI. The CDR3 is 15 amino acids. Trimming took 7 bases from V and 4 from J; bases not matched to a gene: 11.

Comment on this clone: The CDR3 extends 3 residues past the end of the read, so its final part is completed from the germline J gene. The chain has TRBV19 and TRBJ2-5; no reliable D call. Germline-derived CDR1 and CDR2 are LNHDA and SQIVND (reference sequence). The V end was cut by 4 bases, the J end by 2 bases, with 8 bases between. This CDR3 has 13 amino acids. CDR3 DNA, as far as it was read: TGTGCCAGTAGTAAGGCGGCTCAAGAGACC. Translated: CASSKAAQET. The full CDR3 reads CASSKAAQETQYF.

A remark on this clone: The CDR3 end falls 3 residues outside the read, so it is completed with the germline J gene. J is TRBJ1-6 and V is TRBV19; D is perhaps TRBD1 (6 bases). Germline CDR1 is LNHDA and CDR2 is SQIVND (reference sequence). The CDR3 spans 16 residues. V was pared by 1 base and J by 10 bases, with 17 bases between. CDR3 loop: CASSIVTGIFGSPLHF. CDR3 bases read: TGTGCCAGTAGTATAGTCACAGGGATCTTTGGATCACCC.

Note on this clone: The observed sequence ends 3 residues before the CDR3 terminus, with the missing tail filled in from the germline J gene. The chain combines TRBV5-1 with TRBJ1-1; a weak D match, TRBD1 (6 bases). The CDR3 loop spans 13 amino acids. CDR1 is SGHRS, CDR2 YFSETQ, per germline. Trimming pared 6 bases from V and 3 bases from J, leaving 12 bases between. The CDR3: CASTPQGHTEAFF. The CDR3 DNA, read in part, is TGCGCCAGCACACCCCAGGGGCACACTGAA. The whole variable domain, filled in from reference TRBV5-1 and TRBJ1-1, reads KAGVTQTPRYLIKTRGQQVTLSCSPISGHRSVSWYQQTPGQGLQFLFEYFSETQRNKGNFPGRFSGRQFSNSRSEMNVSTLELGDSALYLCASTPQGHTEAFFGQGTRLTVV.

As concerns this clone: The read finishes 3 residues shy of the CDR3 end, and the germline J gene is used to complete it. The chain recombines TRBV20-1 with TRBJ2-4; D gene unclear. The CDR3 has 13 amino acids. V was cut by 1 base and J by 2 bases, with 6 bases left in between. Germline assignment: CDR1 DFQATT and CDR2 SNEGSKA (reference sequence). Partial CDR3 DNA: TGCAGTGCTAGAGCCCGTACCAAAAACATT. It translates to CSARARTKNI. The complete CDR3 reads CSARARTKNIQYF.

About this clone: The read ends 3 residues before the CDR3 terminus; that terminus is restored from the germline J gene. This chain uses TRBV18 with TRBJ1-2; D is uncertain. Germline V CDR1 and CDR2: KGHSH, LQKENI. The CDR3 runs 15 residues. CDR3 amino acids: CASSPQAGGAYGYTF. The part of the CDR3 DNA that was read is TGTGCCAGCTCACCACAAGCGGGAGGAGCCTACGGG.

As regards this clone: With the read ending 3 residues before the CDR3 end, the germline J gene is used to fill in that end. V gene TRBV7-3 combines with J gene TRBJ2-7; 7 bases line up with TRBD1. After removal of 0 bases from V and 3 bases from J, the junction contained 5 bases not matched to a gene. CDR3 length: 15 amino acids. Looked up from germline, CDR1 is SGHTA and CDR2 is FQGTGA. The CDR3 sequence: CASSLTGGAFYEQYF. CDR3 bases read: TGTGCCAGCAGCTTAACAGGGGGCGCGTTCTACGAG.

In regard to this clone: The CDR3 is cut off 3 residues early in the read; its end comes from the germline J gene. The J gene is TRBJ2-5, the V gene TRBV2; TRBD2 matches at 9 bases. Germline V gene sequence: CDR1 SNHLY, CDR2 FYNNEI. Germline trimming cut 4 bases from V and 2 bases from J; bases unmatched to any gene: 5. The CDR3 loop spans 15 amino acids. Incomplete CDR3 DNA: TGTGCCAGCAGTGGGGTAGCGGGGGATCAAGAGACC. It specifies CASSGVAGDQET. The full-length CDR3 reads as CASSGVAGDQETQYF.

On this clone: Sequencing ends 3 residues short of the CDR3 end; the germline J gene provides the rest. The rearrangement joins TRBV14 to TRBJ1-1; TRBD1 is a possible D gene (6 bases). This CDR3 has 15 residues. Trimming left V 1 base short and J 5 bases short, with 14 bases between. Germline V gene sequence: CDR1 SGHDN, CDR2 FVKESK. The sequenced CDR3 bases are TGTGCCAGCAGCCAAGTGAGGGGGTTTTTTACTGAA. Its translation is CASSQVRGFFTE. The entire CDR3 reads CASSQVRGFFTEAFF.

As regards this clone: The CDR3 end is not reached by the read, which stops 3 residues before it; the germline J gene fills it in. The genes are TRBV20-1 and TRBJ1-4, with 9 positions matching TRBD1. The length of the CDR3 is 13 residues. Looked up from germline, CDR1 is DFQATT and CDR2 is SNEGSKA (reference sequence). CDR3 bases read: TGCAGTGCTAGTGGACAGGGGAATTCACCA. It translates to CSASGQGNSP. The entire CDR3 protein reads CSASGQGNSPLFF.